This entry lists 18 T cell receptor beta chains sequenced from one sample in a study of shared clonotypes between healthy human individuals. Clones were sequenced by immunoSEQ multiplex PCR, and TCRdb holds only the in-frame ones, with some missing. The sample has over a million clones, around 98% seen once. Source material: naive CD4+ T cells sorted from blood. Subset: CD45RA+ positively selected. The receptors come from a man in his thirties or forties in good health.

This chain joins TRBV7-2 and TRBJ1-2; no reliable D call. Germline V gene sequence: CDR1 SGHTA, CDR2 FQGNSA. CDR3 length: 16 amino acids. Trimming shortened V by 2 bases and J by 4 bases, and 17 bases separated the two germline ends. DNA for the CDR3: TGTGCCAGCAGCTTAAGCCGGTTACAAGAGTCCTATGGCTACACCTTC. Its protein is CASSLSRLQESYGYTF.

This chain uses TRBV4-3 with TRBJ2-7; 7 bases agree with TRBD2. Germline V gene lookup returns CDR1 LGHNA and CDR2 YSLEER. The V and J ends lost 2 bases and 0 bases, in that order; junction bases with no gene match: 4. CDR3 length equals 15 residues. The CDR3 sequence is CASSQRAGISYEQYF. The DNA for the CDR3 is TGCGCCAGCAGCCAACGAGCGGGGATCTCCTACGAGCAGTACTTC.

A word on this clone: Other nucleotide sequences from this sample produce the same CDR3. The V and J genes are TRBV7-3 and TRBJ2-5; D is uncertain. Trimming shortened V by 2 bases and J by 4 bases, and 8 bases separated the two germline ends. Germline loops: CDR1 SGHTA, CDR2 FQGTGA. CDR3 length: 13 residues. The CDR3 nucleotides read TGTGCCAGCAGCTTAGTTGTAGGAGAGACCCAGTACTTC. It encodes CASSLVVGETQYF.

This clone has just one count. V and J are TRBV29-1 and TRBJ2-1; a possible D gene is TRBD2 (5 bases). CDR3 length: 17 amino acids. V lost 4 bases to trimming and J lost 5 bases, with 24 bases between them. Germline V lookup: CDR1 SQVTM, CDR2 ANQGSEA. CDR3 coding DNA: TGCAGCGTTGTTACCGAGGGAAGTTCTTATAGGAACAATGAGCAGTTCTTC. Translated: CSVVTEGSSYRNNEQFF.

This sequence joins TRBV19 and TRBJ2-3; TRBD1 matches 9 bases. Germline V lookup: CDR1 LNHDA, CDR2 SQIVND (reference sequence). The ends lost 5 bases at V and 3 bases at J; junction bases unmatched: 6. The CDR3 loop spans 15 amino acids. The CDR3 loop reads CASSYRGLGTDTQYF. CDR3 DNA sequence: TGTGCCAGTAGTTACAGGGGGCTTGGGACAGATACGCAGTATTTT.

The genes are TRBV9 and TRBJ1-5, with TRBD1 identical over 10 bases. This CDR3 contains 21 residues. Germline values: CDR1 SGDLS, CDR2 YYNGEE. J lost 2 bases, V lost 3 bases, and 20 bases had no gene match. CDR3 sequence: CASSDCRWRDRGSIGNQPQHF. The CDR3 bases are TGTGCCAGCAGCGATTGTAGGTGGAGGGACAGGGGTTCGATCGGCAATCAGCCCCAGCATTTT.

V is TRBV7-6 and J is TRBJ2-3, with 10 bases lining up with TRBD2. This CDR3 region has 15 residues. Germline V lookup: CDR1 SGHVS, CDR2 FNYEAQ. J was trimmed by 3 bases and V by 5 bases; bases with no gene match: 5. CDR3 residues: CASSILAGVTDTQYF. DNA of the CDR3: TGTGCCAGCAGCATCCTAGCGGGAGTGACAGATACGCAGTATTTT. The complete variable domain, with remaining parts taken from reference TRBV7-6 and TRBJ2-3, reads GAGVSQSPRYKVTKRGQDVALRCDPISGHVSLYWYRQALGQGPEFLTYFNYEAQQDKSGLPNDRFSAERPEGSISTLTIQRTEQRDSAMYRCASSILAGVTDTQYFGPGTRLTVL.

The V gene is TRBV18, the J gene TRBJ1-1; D may be TRBD1 (5 bases). V was cut by 6 bases and J by 1 base, with 9 bases left in between. From germline, CDR1 is KGHSH and CDR2 LQKENI. There are 13 residues in the CDR3. In nucleotides, the CDR3 is TGTGCCAGCTCTTGGGGGAAGAACACTGAAGCTTTCTTT. This encodes CASSWGKNTEAFF.

The gene calls are TRBV11-2 and TRBJ2-2, with TRBD1 as a possible D gene (6 bases). This CDR3 has 14 residues. Trimming stripped 3 bases from V and 5 bases from J, with 10 bases between. CDR1 SGHAT and CDR2 FQNNGV come from the germline V gene. The CDR3 is CASSFDRRTGELFF. The CDR3 nucleotides read TGTGCCAGCAGCTTCGACAGGCGAACCGGGGAGCTGTTTTTT.

This chain uses TRBV5-4 with TRBJ2-1; 15 bases line up with TRBD2. The CDR3 extends over 19 amino acids. CDR1 and CDR2 from the germline V gene are SGHNT and YYREEE (reference sequence). J lost 7 bases, V lost 4 bases, and 15 bases had no gene match. The CDR3 DNA reads TGTGCCAGCAGCCCGCCGGGACTAGCGGGAGGAATGACTACAAATGAGCAGTTCTTC. It encodes CASSPPGLAGGMTTNEQFF.

The sample holds one count of this clone. The gene calls are TRBV11-2 and TRBJ2-1; no firm D call. Trimming took off 0 bases at V and 8 bases at J, with 5 bases between the two ends. Germline CDR1 and CDR2: SGHAT and FQNNGV. This CDR3 region has 12 residues. The CDR3 coding sequence is TGTGCCAGCAGCTTAGATAGTTATGAGCAGTTCTTC. Translated: CASSLDSYEQFF.

The rearrangement links TRBV10-1 to TRBJ2-2; TRBD1 is a possible D gene (5 bases). The germline V gene encodes CDR1 WNHNN and CDR2 SYGVQD (reference sequence). Trimming took 2 bases from V and 3 from J, leaving 10 bases between them. The CDR3 runs to 15 residues. CDR3 loop: CASSEGARYTGELFF. The DNA of the CDR3 is TGCGCCAGCAGTGAGGGGGCGCGATACACCGGGGAGCTGTTTTTT.

This rearrangement joins TRBV11-3 to TRBJ1-5; D gene ambiguous. The CDR3 consists of 13 residues. Per the germline V gene, CDR1 is SGHNT and CDR2 is YENEEA. Trimming pared 4 bases from V and 8 bases from J, leaving 12 bases between. CDR3 sequence (DNA): TGTGCCAGCAGCTCCCCGGCTACGGAGCCCCAGCATTTT. Encoded protein: CASSSPATEPQHF.

This CDR3 is CASSVATWAPYEQYF. CDR3 coding DNA: TGTGCCAGCAGCGTAGCTACGTGGGCCCCCTACGAGCAGTACTTC. The J gene is TRBJ2-7, the V gene TRBV9; D unclear. V dropped 0 bases and J dropped 2 bases, with 12 bases sitting between them. CDR1 is SGDLS, CDR2 YYNGEE, per germline. The CDR3 totals 15 residues.

In regard to this clone: This same CDR3 is encoded by further DNA sequences in the sample. V gene TRBV27 combines with J gene TRBJ2-7; D might be TRBD2 (5 bases). The V end lost 2 bases, the J end lost 2 bases, and 7 bases lay between the germline ends. The CDR3 has 13 residues. Germline CDR1 and CDR2: MNHEY and SMNVEV (reference sequence). DNA for the CDR3: TGTGCCAGCAGTTTAGAGGGTACCTACGAGCAGTACTTC. Protein product: CASSLEGTYEQYF.

This rearrangement joins TRBV18 to TRBJ1-5, with a possible D match to TRBD1 (5 bases). The CDR3 extends over 14 amino acids. CDR1 and CDR2 (germline): KGHSH, LQKENI. Trimming cost V 6 bases and J 5 bases, with 14 bases left between them. CDR3 sequence (DNA): TGTGCCAGCTCTGGCGGGACCACAGATCAGCCCCAGCATTTT. It codes for CASSGGTTDQPQHF.

The chain has TRBV7-6 and TRBJ2-7; D may correspond to TRBD1 or TRBD2 (5 bases each). V shed 2 bases and J shed 2 bases, with 22 bases lying between them. Germline assignment: CDR1 SGHVS and CDR2 FNYEAQ. There are 18 residues in the CDR3. This CDR3 is CASSLLDPTAPGPYEQYF. The CDR3 nucleotides are TGTGCCAGCAGCTTATTGGATCCTACAGCACCGGGACCCTACGAGCAGTACTTC.

The chain couples TRBV30 to TRBJ1-1; D may be TRBD1 (5 bases). This CDR3 has 16 residues. Germline V lookup: CDR1 GTSNPN, CDR2 SVGIG (reference sequence). The V end lost 3 bases, the J end lost 2 bases, and 19 bases lay between the germline ends. CDR3 protein: CAWRGPGALSNTEAFF. The CDR3 nucleotides are TGTGCCTGGAGGGGACCCGGCGCCCTGTCAAACACTGAAGCTTTCTTT.